This T cell receptor beta chain was recovered during a study of blood T cell repertoires in COVID-19. Trimming removed 0 bases from V and 6 bases from J, with 19 bases in between. The CDR3 loop spans 17 amino acids. Looked up from germline, CDR1 is SGHAT and CDR2 is FQNNGV. The method was immunoSEQ multiplex PCR; TCRdb's version includes in-frame clones alone and lacks a portion of them. This sample yields approximately 170,000 clones, of which 70% to 90% are seen a single time; around 0.77% belongs to the top ten. Participants had their cohort set by participant-reported clinical history. This TCR was recovered from a woman between 18 and 29 years old who had recovered from COVID-19. The sample comprised PBMCs or T cells enriched from blood (not recorded which). The chain joins TRBV11-2 to TRBJ2-3, with D unclear. The CDR3 region has the DNA TGTGCCAGCAGCTTAGACGGCGGTCGTTCCTATTGGGATACGCAGTATTTT. Protein sequence: CASSLDGGRSYWDTQYF.